Each of the 4 T cell receptor beta chains below was sequenced from the same sample in a study of T cells in Graves' hyperthyroidism and ophthalmopathy. What was amplified from RNA transcripts were TCR beta CDR3 regions. First-round RT-PCR of the TCR CDR3 relied on the HTBI primer set. TCRdb re-called the multiplex PCR reads through MiXCR, storing one row per CDR3 protein. The data show hundreds of thousands of distinct CDR3 sequences, around 40% seen once. The source material was blood. These receptors came from a woman in her thirties or forties with Graves' hyperthyroidism.

V is TRBV7-2 and J is TRBJ2-5; 10 nucleotides line up with TRBD2. J gave up 2 bases and V 4 bases, and 10 bases lay outside the gene matches. Germline V CDR1 and CDR2: SGHTA, FQGNSA. This CDR3 spans 17 amino acids. CDR3 sequence reads: CASSSPTSGFLQETQYF. For the CDR3, the DNA is TGTGCCAGCAGCTCCCCGACTAGCGGGTTTTTACAAGAGACCCAGTACTTC.

This clonotype was seen once. A much larger clone lies a single base off, so this may be a read error. The rearrangement links TRBV25-1 to TRBJ1-3; 7 bases are a match to TRBD1. This CDR3 is built from 15 residues. Germline V gene lookup returns CDR1 MGHDK and CDR2 SYGVNS. This chain's CDR3 is CASRIPGTVGNTIYF. The CDR3 DNA reads TGCGCCAGCAGAATCCCCGGGACAGTCGGAAACACCATATATTTT.

This clonotype was counted between two and nine times. J is TRBJ2-5 and V is TRBV9; 8 bases are a match to TRBD1. The CDR3 has 15 amino acids. The germline V gene has CDR1 SGDLS and CDR2 YYNGEE. Unmatched junction bases numbered 13, after V lost 3 bases and J lost 9 bases. CDR3 sequence (DNA): TGTGCCAGCAGCGCTTCCGGGACAGGTCCCCCGGCCCAGTACTTC. Protein: CASSASGTGPPAQYF.

This clonotype was observed many times. The chain joins TRBV14 to TRBJ1-2; 7 nucleotides line up with TRBD1. V gave up 4 bases and J gave up 6 bases; unmatched junction bases: 8. Germline V gene lookup returns CDR1 SGHDN and CDR2 FVKESK. This CDR3 is built from 14 residues. The CDR3 DNA follows: TGTGCCAGCAGCCCACAGGGGAACATTCATGGCTACACCTTC. Its translation is CASSPQGNIHGYTF.